This is a list of T cell receptor beta chains from one sample in a study of metastatic and nonmetastatic thyroid tumors. MiXCR reprocessed the PCR reads for TCRdb. This sample carries about 15,000 clones, approximately 20% of them seen once, and the ten largest clones take around 12%. The sequenced sample was tumor tissue. The receptors were sampled from a female donor with papillary thyroid cancer or a benign thyroid nodule (not recorded which). Some clones in this sample may be carry-over from other donors' samples. The CDR3 runs from the conserved cysteine through the conserved F or W. A D gene is named only where the DNA matches it firmly. Only part of the rows carry a size: once, few, many, or a class if the clone is expanded.

j_call: TRBJ2-3; d_call: -; v_call: TRBV7-7; clone_size: many; cdr3_aa: CASSSGRAFTDTQYF; cdr3_nt: TGTGCTAGCAGCTCGGGACGGGCCTTTACAGATACGCAGTATTTT
j_call: TRBJ2-7; d_call: -; v_call: TRBV6-1; clone_size: few; cdr3_aa: CASSERSGSSYEQYF; cdr3_nt: TGTGCCAGCAGTGAAAGGTCAGGGAGCTCCTACGAGCAGTACTTC
j_call: TRBJ2-7; d_call: TRBD2; v_call: TRBV9; clone_size: many; cdr3_aa: CASSRTSGSSYEQYF; cdr3_nt: TGTGCCAGCAGCCGAACTAGCGGGAGCTCCTACGAGCAGTACTTC
j_call: TRBJ1-6; d_call: -; v_call: TRBV6-1; clone_size: few; cdr3_aa: CASREVSGAGSPLHF; cdr3_nt: TGTGCCAGCAGGGAGGTATCGGGGGCCGGATCACCCCTCCACTTT
j_call: TRBJ2-7; d_call: TRBD2; v_call: TRBV7-7; clone_size: many; cdr3_aa: CASSLVAGVPHEQYF; cdr3_nt: TGTGCTAGCAGCTTAGTAGCGGGAGTCCCCCACGAGCAGTACTTC
j_call: TRBJ2-1; d_call: TRBD2; v_call: TRBV4-2; clone_size: many; cdr3_aa: CASSRPGLADNEQFF; cdr3_nt: TGTGCCAGCAGCCGTCCGGGACTAGCGGACAATGAGCAGTTCTTC
j_call: TRBJ2-7; d_call: -; v_call: TRBV29-1; clone_size: -; cdr3_aa: CSSTIPTYEHYF; cdr3_nt: TGCAGCTCGACTATTCCAACCTACGAGCATTACTTC
j_call: TRBJ2-1; d_call: -; v_call: TRBV6-1; clone_size: -; cdr3_aa: CATAERPSSNEQFF; cdr3_nt: TGTGCCACCGCGGAGCGTCCTTCTAGCAATGAGCAGTTCTTC
j_call: TRBJ1-1; d_call: -; v_call: TRBV19; clone_size: medium-sized; cdr3_aa: CAGGTEAFF; cdr3_nt: TGTGCCGGTGGCACTGAAGCTTTCTTT
j_call: TRBJ2-1; d_call: -; v_call: TRBV5-1; clone_size: few; cdr3_aa: CASSLLGVAREQGDEQFF; cdr3_nt: TGCGCCAGCAGCTTGTTGGGCGTTGCTCGGGAGCAGGGGGATGAGCAGTTCTTC